This TCR beta chain was documented in a study of regulatory and conventional T cells in RAG deficiency (dated by TCRdb to about 2017). Study-level background: To compare the diversity and composition of the repertoires of Treg, conventional CD4+ and CD8+ T cells between RAG-deficient patients and healthy controls, the study applied high-throughput TCR beta sequencing. The paper as a whole reports these results and caveats: Markedly lower Shannon entropy and higher Simpson indices were observed in RAG-deficient patients than in control T-cell subpopulations. Rather than being bona fide Treg cells, the sorted CD25-high CD127-low cells in Omenn syndrome patients may represent peripherally activated cells. Some T-cell subset analyses were not done for some subjects. Shorter CDR3 lengths were found in all patient T-cell subsets, and >80% Treg-Tconv repertoire overlap at nucleotide and amino acid level was observed in Omenn syndrome patients. Compared with controls, Omenn syndrome and CID/AS patients had about 100-fold fewer unique TCR beta sequences in Treg cells, but only approximately 9.7-fold fewer in the other subsets.

From the cysteine up to the phenylalanine, the CDR3 has a length of 12 residues. Only CDR3 DNA remains: 36 bases, in frame from the first base. A distance of 11 bases separates the germline ends of V and J, which lose 1 base and 10 bases respectively. Sequences SGHKS (CDR1) and YYEKEE (CDR2) are obtained from the germline V gene (reference sequence). Before genomic DNA was extracted, regulatory T cells were isolated from blood as CD4+CD25-high CD127-low cells. About eight healthy control donors served as the comparison group for repertoire analyses. This clone appeared a single time. It lacks a known antigen. No quality values exist for individual bases; no much larger clone is one base distant. The library came from the immunoSEQ multiplex PCR assay. Genomic DNA from the sorted T-cell subsets was used to amplify rearranged TCR beta chain products, which were then sequenced. The paper's data handling went like this. Repertoire diversity of productive TCR beta rearrangements was quantified using Shannon entropy and Simpson indices. To assess clonal expansion, the frequencies of the 100 most abundant productive TCR beta clonotypes were added up as a share of total reads. A self-reactivity index based on amino acid usage at CDR3beta positions 6 and 7 was applied to the TRB repertoires. Two-way ANOVA was applied to the repertoire analyses, whereas Student t or Mann-Whitney tests were applied to the flow cytometric analyses. In its TCRdb copy, this immuneACCESS table keeps in-frame sequences only and misses some clones. Where compared with another copy, unresolved V genes explain less than half of these, and the others have no known cause. The D gene and trimming were derived from the DNA, and the V and J assignments and clone size from that table. The sample table shows roughly 11,000 clones, and approximately 93% are seen once. The top ten clonotypes cover approximately 1.5% of the sample.

The same sample was also used in a study of regulatory T cells. That second report states: For the multiplex PCR, 52 forward TRBV primers and 13 reverse TRBJ primers were used, and amplification bias was corrected with both assay-based and computational methods. Restricted unique TRB V-J pairs and skewed V and J gene usage were observed in patient repertoires, most markedly in regulatory T cells. T-cell receptor beta repertoires of sorted regulatory, conventional CD4+ and CD8+ T cells were compared between CD3G-deficient patients and healthy controls. Ficoll density separation was used to isolate peripheral blood mononuclear cells. Rearranged TRB loci were amplified from genomic DNA by multiplex PCR within the immunoSEQ assay. An Illumina HiSeq platform was used to sequence the TRB amplicons. Raw sequences were error-filtered and aligned to reference gene sequences by custom algorithms, then analyzed with the immunoSEQ online tools. Frequencies of productive and nonproductive TRB rearrangements were assessed among unique sequences as well as among total sequences. Prism software was used to run t tests, Mann-Whitney tests or two-way ANOVA for comparisons between groups.

The receptor comes from a human donor in good health. The chain links TRBV5-5 with TRBJ1-2; perhaps TRBD1 is the D gene, with 5 bases matching. Material for sequencing was CD127- CD25+ CD4+ Tregs sorted from blood. The DNA sequence follows: TGTGCCAGCAGCTTGATCGGGGGAGCCTACACCTTC. It translates to CASSLIGGAYTF. With the portions outside the CDR3 filled from the reference TRBV5-5 and TRBJ1-2 genes, the complete variable region becomes DAGVTQSPTHLIKTRGQQVTLRCSPISGHKSVSWYQQVLGQGPQFIFQYYEKEERGRGNFPDRFSARQFPNYSSELNVNALLLGDSALYLCASSLIGGAYTFGSGTRLTVV.